The 22 T cell receptor beta chains listed next were all sequenced from one sample in a study of T cell repertoires in ileal Crohn's disease. The time point: neoterminal ileum biopsy at postoperative endoscopy, about 6 months after surgery. TCRdb's copy holds only in-frame clones and misses some; the assay was immunoSEQ multiplex PCR. In the table there are 350 to 550 clones, roughly four fifths of which are singletons. The material sequenced was ileal tissue. Receptors were obtained from an adult with Crohn's disease.

This clone showed up just a few times. This chain connects TRBV15 to TRBJ1-2, with a possible D match to TRBD1 (6 bases). The length of the CDR3 is 15 residues. Deletions cut 0 bases from V and 7 bases from J, with 15 bases between. Germline-derived CDR1 and CDR2 are LNHNV and YYDKDF (reference sequence). The CDR3 reads CATSRDLGGPGGYTF. The CDR3 DNA sequence: TGTGCCACCAGCAGAGATCTTGGGGGGCCGGGTGGCTACACCTTC.

This chain uses TRBV4-2 with TRBJ1-2; 9 nucleotides line up with TRBD1. The CDR3 contains 17 residues. J gave up 2 bases and V 0 bases, and 7 bases lay outside the gene matches. Germline V lookup: CDR1 LGHNA, CDR2 YNFKEQ. The CDR3 loop reads CASSQDLRDRENYGYTF. CDR3 bases: TGTGCCAGCAGCCAAGATCTCCGGGACAGGGAGAACTATGGCTACACCTTC.

The V call is TRBV4-1, the J call TRBJ1-2, with D perhaps matching TRBD1 (5 bases). In germline, CDR1 is MGHRA, CDR2 YSYEKL. The ends were cut back, 1 base at V and 2 bases at J, with 11 bases in the middle. This CDR3 region has 15 residues. In DNA form, the CDR3 reads TGCGCCAGCAGCCAAGTGGGAGGGGCGAACTATGGCTACACCTTC. Its translation: CASSQVGGANYGYTF.

The V call is TRBV19, the J call TRBJ2-1, with D possibly being TRBD2 (5 bases). V lost 4 bases and J 7 bases, leaving 11 bases between the germline ends. This CDR3 has 13 residues. Germline V gene data show CDR1 as LNHDA and CDR2 as SQIVND (reference sequence). This CDR3 reads CASSKPSPNEQFF. Here the CDR3 DNA reads TGTGCCAGTAGTAAGCCTAGCCCTAATGAGCAGTTCTTC.

The chain joins TRBV7-3 to TRBJ2-1, with D perhaps TRBD2 (5 bases). The germline V gene encodes CDR1 SGHTA and CDR2 FQGTGA. Trimming removed 1 base at V and 7 bases at J, with 23 bases between. The CDR3 is 18 amino acids. CDR3 protein: CASSLRAEAFGKGNEQFF. In DNA, the CDR3 is TGTGCCAGCAGCTTAAGAGCAGAGGCCTTCGGGAAAGGGAATGAGCAGTTCTTC.

This rearrangement joins TRBV6-1 to TRBJ1-1; possibly TRBD1 for D (6 bases). The CDR3 is made up of 16 amino acids. V was cut by 3 bases and J by 4 bases, with 18 bases left in between. CDR1 is MNHNS, CDR2 SASEGT, per germline. The chain's CDR3 is CASSERGGASSTEAFF. The CDR3 region has the DNA TGTGCCAGCAGTGAGCGTGGGGGCGCGAGTAGCACTGAAGCTTTCTTT.

V and J are TRBV6-6 and TRBJ2-1, with D hard to call. Between the trimmed V and J ends, which lost 2 bases and 9 bases, there was a span of 5 bases. Germline lookup yields CDR1 MNHNY and CDR2 SVGAGI (reference sequence). This CDR3 has 11 residues. The CDR3 sequence: CASSYDREQFF. The CDR3 DNA reads as TGTGCCAGCAGTTACGACCGTGAGCAGTTCTTC.

This chain connects TRBV28 to TRBJ2-2; no firm D call. The CDR3 is 16 residues long. V lost 2 bases and J lost 7, with 17 bases in between. Germline V gene data show CDR1 as MDHEN and CDR2 as SYDVKM. DNA for the CDR3: TGTGCCAGCAGTTTACCCGGTGGGGTGGTAGGCGGGGAGCTGTTTTTT. Protein sequence: CASSLPGGVVGGELFF.

The J gene is TRBJ2-6, the V gene TRBV5-1, with D unclear. This CDR3 comprises 16 residues. Trimming took off 0 bases at V and 1 base at J, with 8 bases between the two ends. From germline, CDR1 is SGHRS and CDR2 YFSETQ. Written as DNA, the CDR3 is TGCGCCAGCAGCTTGGAGGCTGGGTCTGGGGCCAACGTCCTGACTTTC. This gives the protein CASSLEAGSGANVLTF.

The chain couples TRBV5-1 to TRBJ2-3; no clear D. This CDR3 spans 15 amino acids. Germline lookup yields CDR1 SGHRS and CDR2 YFSETQ. V was shortened by 5 bases and J by 0 bases, with 13 bases between the two germline ends. In nucleotides, the CDR3 is TGCGCCAGCAGTCCGGTAGCTACTAGCACAGATACGCAGTATTTT. It yields the protein CASSPVATSTDTQYF.

The J gene is TRBJ1-3, the V gene TRBV30; no clear D. The germline V gene encodes CDR1 GTSNPN and CDR2 SVGIG (reference sequence). There are 12 residues in the CDR3. With 3 bases removed from V and 4 bases from J, the gap between germline ends came to 7 bases. The CDR3 DNA reads TGTGCCTGGAGCGAACAGGGAAACACCATATATTTT. It yields the protein CAWSEQGNTIYF.

This clone was observed a handful of times. The chain couples TRBV5-4 to TRBJ1-1, with D perhaps TRBD1 (5 bases). The CDR3 consists of 15 residues. Trimming took 3 bases from V and 0 from J, leaving 12 bases between them. Germline assignment: CDR1 SGHNT and CDR2 YYREEE (reference sequence). CDR3 nucleotides: TGTGCCAGCAGCTACCGACAGATTATGAACACTGAAGCTTTCTTT. Its translation: CASSYRQIMNTEAFF.

The chain is built from TRBV15 and TRBJ2-1; D may be TRBD2 (6 bases). Trimming took 1 base from V and 1 from J, leaving 14 bases between them. The germline V gene encodes CDR1 LNHNV and CDR2 YYDKDF (reference sequence). The CDR3 contains 17 residues. In nucleotides, the CDR3 is TGTGCCACCAGCAGAGGTACAAGCGGGCGATCCTACAATGAGCAGTTCTTC. It yields the protein CATSRGTSGRSYNEQFF.

The gene calls are TRBV7-9 and TRBJ1-2; D gene ambiguous. Per germline, CDR1 SEHNR and CDR2 FQNEAQ (reference sequence). The CDR3 runs to 15 residues. Trimming removed 7 bases from V and 3 bases from J, with 18 bases in between. The CDR3 nucleotides read TGTGCCAGCACCCATTGGGGAGGGTATTACTATGGCTACACCTTC. Encoded protein: CASTHWGGYYYGYTF.

The rearrangement joins TRBV9 to TRBJ2-3; D is uncertain. In germline, CDR1 is SGDLS, CDR2 YYNGEE. The CDR3 extends over 13 amino acids. The ends were cut back, 3 bases at V and 4 bases at J, with 9 bases in the middle. CDR3 amino acids: CASSAILADTQYF. In DNA form, the CDR3 reads TGTGCCAGCAGCGCCATCCTCGCAGATACGCAGTATTTT.

This chain joins TRBV29-1 and TRBJ1-1; a weak D match, TRBD1 (5 bases). This CDR3 has 13 amino acids. Trimming cost V 1 base and J 4 bases, with 10 bases left between them. Germline V gene sequence: CDR1 SQVTM, CDR2 ANQGSEA. The CDR3 bases are TGCAGCGTTGAAGTGGCCAGGGCCACTGAAGCTTTCTTT. This translates into CSVEVARATEAFF.

V and J are TRBV7-8 and TRBJ1-1; D remains unclear. Germline assignment: CDR1 SGHVS and CDR2 FQNEAQ. The V end lost 2 bases, the J end lost 5 bases, and 6 bases lay between the germline ends. The CDR3 totals 12 residues. CDR3 sequence reads: CASSLLSTEAFF. The CDR3 region has the DNA TGTGCCAGCAGCTTACTCTCTACTGAAGCTTTCTTT.

V is TRBV7-9 and J is TRBJ1-2, with D maybe TRBD1 (5 bases). The CDR3 has 13 residues. Per the germline V gene, CDR1 is SEHNR and CDR2 is FQNEAQ (reference sequence). V was clipped by 7 bases and J by 5 bases, with 14 bases between them. CDR3 loop: CASTWGSSYGYTF. CDR3 coding DNA: TGTGCCAGCACCTGGGGGTCTTCTTATGGCTACACCTTC.

This clone appeared once. The chain uses TRBV11-3 and TRBJ2-1; D gene ambiguous. V lost 0 bases, J lost 7 bases, and 7 bases lay in between. Germline values: CDR1 SGHNT, CDR2 YENEEA. CDR3 length equals 13 residues. The CDR3 reads CASSLDRENEQFF. CDR3 DNA sequence: TGTGCCAGCAGCTTAGATCGAGAAAATGAGCAGTTCTTC.

This rearrangement joins TRBV18 to TRBJ2-3; a weak D match, TRBD1 (6 bases). V lost 3 bases to trimming and J lost 1 base, with 11 bases between them. The CDR3 is 15 residues long. Per the germline V gene, CDR1 is KGHSH and CDR2 is LQKENI. The CDR3 coding sequence is TGTGCCAGCTCACCTGACAGGATCGGCACAGATACGCAGTATTTT. Its translation: CASSPDRIGTDTQYF. Looking up the rest from reference TRBV18 and TRBJ2-3 gives the full variable domain: NAGVMQNPRHLVRRRGQEARLRCSPMKGHSHVYWYRQLPEEGLKFMVYLQKENIIDESGMPKERFSAEFPKEGPSILRIQQVVRGDSAAYFCASSPDRIGTDTQYFGPGTRLTVL.

Here the CDR3 reads CASRYTQNPYNEQFF. DNA of the CDR3: TGTGCCAGCAGATACACCCAAAACCCCTACAATGAGCAGTTCTTC. The rearrangement joins TRBV6-1 to TRBJ2-1; D unclear. Trimming took 6 bases from V and 2 from J, leaving 14 bases between them. CDR1 MNHNS and CDR2 SASEGT come from the germline V gene. This CDR3 spans 15 amino acids.

The chain links TRBV5-5 to TRBJ2-3; 8 bases are a match to TRBD1. Germline V lookup: CDR1 SGHKS, CDR2 YYEKEE (reference sequence). The CDR3 sequence is 15 residues long. Trimming cost V 4 bases and J 3 bases; bases outside gene matches: 7. The CDR3 reads CASSLTGGRTDTQYF. In DNA form, the CDR3 reads TGTGCCAGCAGCCTTACAGGGGGGCGGACAGATACGCAGTATTTT.